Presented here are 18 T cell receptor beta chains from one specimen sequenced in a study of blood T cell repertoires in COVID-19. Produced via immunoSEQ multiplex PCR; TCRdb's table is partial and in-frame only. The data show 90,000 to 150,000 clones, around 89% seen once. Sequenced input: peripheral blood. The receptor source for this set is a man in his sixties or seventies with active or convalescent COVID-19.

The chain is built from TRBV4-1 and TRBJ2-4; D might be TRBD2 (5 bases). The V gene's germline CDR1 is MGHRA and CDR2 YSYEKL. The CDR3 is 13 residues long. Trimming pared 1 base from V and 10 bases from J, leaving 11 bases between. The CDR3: CASSQGESRIQYF. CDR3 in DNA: TGCGCCAGCAGCCAAGGGGAGTCGAGGATTCAGTACTTC.

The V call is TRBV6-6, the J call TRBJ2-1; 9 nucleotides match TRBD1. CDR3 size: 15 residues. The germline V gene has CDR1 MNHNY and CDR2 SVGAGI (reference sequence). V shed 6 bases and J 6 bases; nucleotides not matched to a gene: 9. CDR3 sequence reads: CASSRDRANPNEQFF. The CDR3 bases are TGTGCCAGCAGCAGGGACAGGGCAAATCCCAATGAGCAGTTCTTC.

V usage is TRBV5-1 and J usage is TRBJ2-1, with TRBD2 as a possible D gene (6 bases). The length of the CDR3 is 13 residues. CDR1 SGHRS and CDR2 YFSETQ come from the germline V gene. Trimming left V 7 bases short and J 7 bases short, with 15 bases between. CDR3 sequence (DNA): TGCGCCAGCGGGGGGAACTCCCCTAATGAGCAGTTCTTC. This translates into CASGGNSPNEQFF.

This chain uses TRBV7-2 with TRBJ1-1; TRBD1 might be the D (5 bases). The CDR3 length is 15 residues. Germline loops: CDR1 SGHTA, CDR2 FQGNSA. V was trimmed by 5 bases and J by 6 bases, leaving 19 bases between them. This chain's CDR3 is CASSPGGSKVSEAFF. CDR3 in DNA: TGTGCCAGCAGCCCTGGGGGGTCTAAGGTCTCTGAAGCTTTCTTT.

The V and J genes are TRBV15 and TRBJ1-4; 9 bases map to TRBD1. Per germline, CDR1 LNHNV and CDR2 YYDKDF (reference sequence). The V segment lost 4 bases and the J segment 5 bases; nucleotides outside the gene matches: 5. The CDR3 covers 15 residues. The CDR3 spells CATSKGQGGNEKLFF. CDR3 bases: TGTGCCACCAGCAAGGGACAGGGTGGAAATGAAAAACTGTTTTTT.

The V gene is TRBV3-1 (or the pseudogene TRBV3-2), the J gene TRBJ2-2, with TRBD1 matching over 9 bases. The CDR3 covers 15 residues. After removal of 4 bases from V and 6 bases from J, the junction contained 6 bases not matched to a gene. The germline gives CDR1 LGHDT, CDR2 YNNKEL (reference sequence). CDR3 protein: CASSPSRQGAGELFF. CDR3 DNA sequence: TGTGCCAGCAGCCCAAGTAGACAGGGGGCCGGGGAGCTGTTTTTT.

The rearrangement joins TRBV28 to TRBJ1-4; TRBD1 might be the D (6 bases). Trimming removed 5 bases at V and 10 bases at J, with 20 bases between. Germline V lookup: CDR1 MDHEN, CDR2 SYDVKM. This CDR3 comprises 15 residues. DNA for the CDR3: TGTGCCAGCAGTACGTCCGGGACATCGGTGGGAAAACTGTTTTTT. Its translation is CASSTSGTSVGKLFF.

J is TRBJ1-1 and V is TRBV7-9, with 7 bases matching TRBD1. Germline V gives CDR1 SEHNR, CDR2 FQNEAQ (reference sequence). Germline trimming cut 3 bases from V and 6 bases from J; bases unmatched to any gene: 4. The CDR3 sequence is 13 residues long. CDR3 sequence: CASSFETGPEAFF. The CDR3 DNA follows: TGTGCCAGCAGCTTCGAGACAGGGCCTGAAGCTTTCTTT.

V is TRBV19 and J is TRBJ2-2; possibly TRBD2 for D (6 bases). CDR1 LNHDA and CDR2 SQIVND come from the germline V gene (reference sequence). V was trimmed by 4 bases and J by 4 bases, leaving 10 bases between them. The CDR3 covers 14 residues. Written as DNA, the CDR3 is TGTGCCAGTAGTACAGGGACTTTCACCGGGGAGCTGTTTTTT. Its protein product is CASSTGTFTGELFF. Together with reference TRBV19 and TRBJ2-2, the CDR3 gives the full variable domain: DGGITQSPKYLFRKEGQNVTLSCEQNLNHDAMYWYRQDPGQGLRLIYYSQIVNDFQKGDIAEGYSVSREKKESFPLTVTSAQKNPTAFYLCASSTGTFTGELFFGEGSRLTVL.

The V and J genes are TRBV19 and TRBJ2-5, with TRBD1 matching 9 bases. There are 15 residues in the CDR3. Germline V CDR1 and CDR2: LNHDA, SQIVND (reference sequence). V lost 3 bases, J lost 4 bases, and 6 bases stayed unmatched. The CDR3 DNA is TGTGCCAGTAGTATGGACAGGGGTAAGCTAGAGACCCAGTACTTC. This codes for CASSMDRGKLETQYF. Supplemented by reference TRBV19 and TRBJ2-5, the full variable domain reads DGGITQSPKYLFRKEGQNVTLSCEQNLNHDAMYWYRQDPGQGLRLIYYSQIVNDFQKGDIAEGYSVSREKKESFPLTVTSAQKNPTAFYLCASSMDRGKLETQYFGPGTRLLVL.

The CDR3 here is CASSISPAGGTDTQYF. In DNA, the CDR3 is TGTGCCAGCAGCATCTCACCAGCGGGTGGTACAGATACGCAGTATTTT. This chain links TRBV5-5 with TRBJ2-3, with D perhaps TRBD2 (6 bases). Germline V gene lookup returns CDR1 SGHKS and CDR2 YYEKEE (reference sequence). V lost 4 bases to trimming and J lost 3 bases, with 18 bases between them. This CDR3 contains 16 residues.

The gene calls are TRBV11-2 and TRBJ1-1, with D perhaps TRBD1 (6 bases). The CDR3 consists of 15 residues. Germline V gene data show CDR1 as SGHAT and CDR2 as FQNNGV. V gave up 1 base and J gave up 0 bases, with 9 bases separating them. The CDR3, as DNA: TGTGCCAGCAGCTTAGTGGGGGGGCTGAACACTGAAGCTTTCTTT. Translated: CASSLVGGLNTEAFF.

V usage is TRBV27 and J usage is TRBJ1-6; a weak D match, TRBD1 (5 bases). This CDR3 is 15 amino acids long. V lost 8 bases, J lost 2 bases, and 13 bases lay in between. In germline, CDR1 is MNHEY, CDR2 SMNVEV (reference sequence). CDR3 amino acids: CASRGGGTYNSPLHF. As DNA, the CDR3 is TGTGCCAGCCGTGGGGGAGGGACCTATAATTCACCCCTCCACTTT.

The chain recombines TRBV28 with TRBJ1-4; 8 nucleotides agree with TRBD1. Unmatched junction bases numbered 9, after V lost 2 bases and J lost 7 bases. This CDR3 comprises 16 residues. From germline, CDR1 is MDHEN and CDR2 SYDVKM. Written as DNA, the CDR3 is TGTGCCAGCAGTTTAAACCTCAGGGGGCGCGGTGAAAAACTGTTTTTT. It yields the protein CASSLNLRGRGEKLFF.

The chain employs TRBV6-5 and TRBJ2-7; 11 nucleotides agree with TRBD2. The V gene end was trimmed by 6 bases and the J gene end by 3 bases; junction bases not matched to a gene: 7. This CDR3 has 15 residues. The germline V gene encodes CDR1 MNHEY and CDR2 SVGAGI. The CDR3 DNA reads TGTGCCAGCAGCCGTACTAGCGGGGGAAACTACGAGCAGTACTTC. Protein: CASSRTSGGNYEQYF.

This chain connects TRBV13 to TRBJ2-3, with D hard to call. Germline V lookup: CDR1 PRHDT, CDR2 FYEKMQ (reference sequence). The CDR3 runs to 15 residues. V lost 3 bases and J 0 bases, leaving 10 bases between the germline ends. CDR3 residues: CASSFYGTSTDTQYF. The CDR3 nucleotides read TGTGCCAGCAGCTTCTACGGTACTAGCACAGATACGCAGTATTTT.

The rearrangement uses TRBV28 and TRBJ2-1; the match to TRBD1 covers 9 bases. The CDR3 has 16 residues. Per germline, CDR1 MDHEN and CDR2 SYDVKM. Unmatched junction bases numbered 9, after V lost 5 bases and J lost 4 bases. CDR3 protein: CASSTPGQGVYNEQFF. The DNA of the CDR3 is TGTGCCAGCAGTACGCCGGGACAGGGTGTGTACAATGAGCAGTTCTTC.

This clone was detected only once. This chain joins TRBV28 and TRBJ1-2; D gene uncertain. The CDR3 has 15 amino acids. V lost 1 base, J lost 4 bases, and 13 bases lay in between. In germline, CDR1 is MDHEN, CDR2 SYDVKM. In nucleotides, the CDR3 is TGTGCCAGCAGTTTATCTGTGGGCCTGGGCTATGGCTACACCTTC. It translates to CASSLSVGLGYGYTF.